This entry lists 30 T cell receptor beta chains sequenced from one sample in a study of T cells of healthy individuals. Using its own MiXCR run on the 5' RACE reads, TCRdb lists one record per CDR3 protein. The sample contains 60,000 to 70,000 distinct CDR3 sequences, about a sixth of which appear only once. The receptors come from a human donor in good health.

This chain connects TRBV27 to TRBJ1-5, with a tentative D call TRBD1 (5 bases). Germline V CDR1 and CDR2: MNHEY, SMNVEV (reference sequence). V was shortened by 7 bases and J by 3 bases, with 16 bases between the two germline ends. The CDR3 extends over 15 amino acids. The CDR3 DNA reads TGTGCCAGCAAGGTCGGGCAGGGCATCAATCAGCCCCAGCATTTT. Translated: CASKVGQGINQPQHF.

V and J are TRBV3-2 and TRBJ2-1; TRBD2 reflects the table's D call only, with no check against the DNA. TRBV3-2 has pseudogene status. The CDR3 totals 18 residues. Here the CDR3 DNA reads TGTGCCAGCAGCCGACCTCCGTTTCGCGGAGATGTTTACAATGAGCAGTTCTTC. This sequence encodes CASSRPPFRGDVYNEQFF.

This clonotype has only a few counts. As DNA, the CDR3 is TGTGCCAGCAGTTACAGCGGGGGGGCCGTAGATACGCAGTATTTT. It yields the protein CASSYSGGAVDTQYF. The chain has TRBV6-2 or TRBV6-3 and TRBJ2-3; the match to TRBD2 covers 10 bases. Germline V gives CDR1 MNHEY, CDR2 SVGEGT. The CDR3 has 15 amino acids. Losses at the gene ends were 2 bases for V and 5 bases for J; bases not matched to a gene: 4.

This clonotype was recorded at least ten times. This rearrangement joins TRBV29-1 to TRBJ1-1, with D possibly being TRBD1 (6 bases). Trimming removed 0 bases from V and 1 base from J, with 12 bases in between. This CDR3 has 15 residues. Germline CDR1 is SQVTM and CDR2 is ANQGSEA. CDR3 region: CSVEDFTGPNTEAFF. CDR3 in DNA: TGCAGCGTTGAAGATTTCACAGGGCCGAACACTGAAGCTTTCTTT.

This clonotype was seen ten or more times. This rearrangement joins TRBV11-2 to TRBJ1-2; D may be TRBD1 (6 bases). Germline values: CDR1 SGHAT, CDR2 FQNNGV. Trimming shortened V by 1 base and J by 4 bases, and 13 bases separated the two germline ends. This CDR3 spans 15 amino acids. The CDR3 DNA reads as TGTGCCAGCAGCTTAGGGCGGACAGAGACCTATGGCTACACCTTC. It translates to CASSLGRTETYGYTF.

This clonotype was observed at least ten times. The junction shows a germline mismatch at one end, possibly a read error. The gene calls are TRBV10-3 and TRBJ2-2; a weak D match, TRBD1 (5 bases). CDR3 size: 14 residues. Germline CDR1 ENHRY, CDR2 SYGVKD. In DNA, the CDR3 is TGTGCCATCCGTGACAGACCGAACACCGGGGAGCTGTTTTTT. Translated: CAIRDRPNTGELFF.

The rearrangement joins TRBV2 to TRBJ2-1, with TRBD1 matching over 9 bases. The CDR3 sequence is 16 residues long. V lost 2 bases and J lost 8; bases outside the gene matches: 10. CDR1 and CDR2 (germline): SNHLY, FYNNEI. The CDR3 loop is CASSEPWDRVFDEQFF. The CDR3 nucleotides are TGTGCCAGCAGTGAACCATGGGACAGGGTTTTCGATGAGCAGTTCTTC.

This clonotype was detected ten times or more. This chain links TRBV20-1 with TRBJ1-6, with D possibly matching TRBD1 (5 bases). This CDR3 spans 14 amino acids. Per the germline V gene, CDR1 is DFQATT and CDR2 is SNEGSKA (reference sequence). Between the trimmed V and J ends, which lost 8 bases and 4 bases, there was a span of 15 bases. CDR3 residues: CSSQEISYNSPLHF. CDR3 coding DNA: TGCAGTTCACAGGAGATCAGTTATAATTCACCCCTCCACTTT.

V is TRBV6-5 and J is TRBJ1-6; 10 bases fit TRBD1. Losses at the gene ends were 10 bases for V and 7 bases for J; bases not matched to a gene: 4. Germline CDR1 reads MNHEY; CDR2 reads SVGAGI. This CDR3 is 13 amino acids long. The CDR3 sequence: CAIRDRGNSPLHF. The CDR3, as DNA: TGTGCCATCCGGGACAGGGGCAATTCACCCCTCCACTTT.

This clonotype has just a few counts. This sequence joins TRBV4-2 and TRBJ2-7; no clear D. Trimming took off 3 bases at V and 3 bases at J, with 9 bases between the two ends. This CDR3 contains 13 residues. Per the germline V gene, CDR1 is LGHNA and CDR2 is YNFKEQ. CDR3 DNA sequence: TGTGCCAGCAGCCATGGACCGGGCTACGAGCAGTACTTC. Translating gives CASSHGPGYEQYF.

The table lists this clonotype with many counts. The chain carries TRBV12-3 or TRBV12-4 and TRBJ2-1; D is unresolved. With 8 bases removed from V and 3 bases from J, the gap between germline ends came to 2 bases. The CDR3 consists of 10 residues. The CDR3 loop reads CASGYNEQFF. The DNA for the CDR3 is TGTGCCAGCGGCTACAATGAGCAGTTCTTC.

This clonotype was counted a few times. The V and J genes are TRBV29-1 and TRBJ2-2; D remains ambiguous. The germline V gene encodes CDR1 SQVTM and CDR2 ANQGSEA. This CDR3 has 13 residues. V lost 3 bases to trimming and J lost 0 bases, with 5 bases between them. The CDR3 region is CSVDVPNTGELFF. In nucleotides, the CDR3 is TGCAGCGTTGACGTACCGAACACCGGGGAGCTGTTTTTT.

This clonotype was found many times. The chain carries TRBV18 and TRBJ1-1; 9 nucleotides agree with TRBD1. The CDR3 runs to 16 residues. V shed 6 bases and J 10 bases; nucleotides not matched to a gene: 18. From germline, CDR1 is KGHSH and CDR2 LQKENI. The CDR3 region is CASSLRDREASVGAFF. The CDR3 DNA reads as TGTGCCAGCTCGCTCCGGGACAGGGAGGCCTCAGTGGGAGCTTTCTTT.

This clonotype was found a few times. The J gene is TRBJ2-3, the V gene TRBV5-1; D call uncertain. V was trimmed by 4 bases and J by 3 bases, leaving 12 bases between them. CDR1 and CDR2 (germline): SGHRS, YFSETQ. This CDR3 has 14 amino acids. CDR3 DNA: TGCGCCAGCAGCGAGGCCCCGGGTACAGATACGCAGTATTTT. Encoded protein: CASSEAPGTDTQYF.

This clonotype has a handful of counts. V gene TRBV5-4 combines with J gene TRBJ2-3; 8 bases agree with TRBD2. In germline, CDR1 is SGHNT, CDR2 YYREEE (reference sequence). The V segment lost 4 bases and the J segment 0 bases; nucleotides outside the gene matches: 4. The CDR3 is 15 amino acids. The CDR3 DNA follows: TGTGCCAGCAGCGGTCCGGGGGGGAGCACAGATACGCAGTATTTT. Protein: CASSGPGGSTDTQYF. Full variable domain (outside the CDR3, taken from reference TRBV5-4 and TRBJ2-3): ETGVTQSPTHLIKTRGQQVTLRCSSQSGHNTVSWYQQALGQGPQFIFQYYREEENGRGNFPPRFSGLQFPNYSSELNVNALELDDSALYLCASSGPGGSTDTQYFGPGTRLTVL.

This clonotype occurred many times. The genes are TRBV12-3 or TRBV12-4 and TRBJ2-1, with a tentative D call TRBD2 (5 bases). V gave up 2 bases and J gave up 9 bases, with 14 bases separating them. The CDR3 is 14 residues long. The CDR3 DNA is TGTGCCAGCAGTTTAACGGGAAGGGCGGTTGAGCAGTTCTTC. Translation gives CASSLTGRAVEQFF.

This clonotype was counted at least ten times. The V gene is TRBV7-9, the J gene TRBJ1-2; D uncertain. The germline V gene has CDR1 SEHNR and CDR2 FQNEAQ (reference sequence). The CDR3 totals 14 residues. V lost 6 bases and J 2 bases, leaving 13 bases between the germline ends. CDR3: CASRSIGYNYGYTF. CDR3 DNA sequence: TGTGCCAGCAGATCTATCGGATACAACTATGGCTACACCTTC.

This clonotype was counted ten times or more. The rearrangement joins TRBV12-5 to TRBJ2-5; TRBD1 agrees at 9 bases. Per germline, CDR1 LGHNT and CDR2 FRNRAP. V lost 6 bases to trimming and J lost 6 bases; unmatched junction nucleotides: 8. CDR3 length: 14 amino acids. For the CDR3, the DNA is TGTGCTAGTGGCACTGGACAGGGGAGACAGACCCAGTACTTC. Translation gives CASGTGQGRQTQYF.

This CDR3 is CASSQSHNEQFF. Here the CDR3 DNA reads TGTGCCAGCAGCCAATCCCACAATGAGCAGTTCTTC. The rearrangement joins TRBV14 to TRBJ2-1; no clear D gene. The germline V gene has CDR1 SGHDN and CDR2 FVKESK. Trimming removed 2 bases at V and 5 bases at J, with 4 bases between. CDR3 length: 12 amino acids.

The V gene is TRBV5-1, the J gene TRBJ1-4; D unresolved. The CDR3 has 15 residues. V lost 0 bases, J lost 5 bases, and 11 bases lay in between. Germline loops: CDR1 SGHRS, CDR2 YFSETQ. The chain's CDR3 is CASSLVGSPNEKLFF. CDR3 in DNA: TGCGCCAGCAGCTTGGTAGGGAGCCCCAATGAAAAACTGTTTTTT.

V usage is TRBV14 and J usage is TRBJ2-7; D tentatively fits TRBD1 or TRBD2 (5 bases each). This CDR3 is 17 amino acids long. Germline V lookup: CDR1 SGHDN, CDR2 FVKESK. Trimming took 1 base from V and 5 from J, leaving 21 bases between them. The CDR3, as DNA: TGTGCCAGCAGCCAAGGTAGGCTCAAAGGGACCGCAAACGAGCAGTACTTC. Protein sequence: CASSQGRLKGTANEQYF.

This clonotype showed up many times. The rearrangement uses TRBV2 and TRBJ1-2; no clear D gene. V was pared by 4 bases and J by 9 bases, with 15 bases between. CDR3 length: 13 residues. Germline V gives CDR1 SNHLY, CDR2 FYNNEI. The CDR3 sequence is CASSGDGLESYTF. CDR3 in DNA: TGTGCCAGCAGTGGAGACGGCCTGGAGAGCTACACCTTC.

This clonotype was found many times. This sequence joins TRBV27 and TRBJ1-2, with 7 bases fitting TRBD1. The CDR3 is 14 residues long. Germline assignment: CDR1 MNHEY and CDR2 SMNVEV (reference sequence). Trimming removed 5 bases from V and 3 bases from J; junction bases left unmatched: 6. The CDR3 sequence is CASSAFTGDYGYTF. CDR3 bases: TGTGCCAGCAGTGCTTTCACAGGGGACTATGGCTACACCTTC.

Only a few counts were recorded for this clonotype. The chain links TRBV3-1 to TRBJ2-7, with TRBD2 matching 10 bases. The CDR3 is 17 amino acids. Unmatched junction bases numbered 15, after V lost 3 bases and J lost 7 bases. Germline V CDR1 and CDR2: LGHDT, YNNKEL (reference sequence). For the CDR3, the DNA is TGTGCCAGCAGCCAGGCCCCCCAGCGGGGGGGCCCGGAGGAGCAGTACTTC. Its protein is CASSQAPQRGGPEEQYF.

The CDR3 bases are TGTGCCAGCATTCCATCGGGGCAGGGCAACAATGAGCAGTTCTTC. Translated: CASIPSGQGNNEQFF. V is TRBV12-3 or TRBV12-4 and J is TRBJ2-1; D assignment may be TRBD1 or TRBD2 (5 bases each). The CDR3 has 15 amino acids. Between the trimmed V and J ends, which lost 7 bases and 5 bases, there was a span of 18 bases.

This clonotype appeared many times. CDR3 protein: CASSGQAGSPLHF. The DNA of the CDR3 is TGTGCCAGCAGTGGACAGGCGGGTTCACCCCTCCACTTT. The chain is built from TRBV6-1 and TRBJ1-6; D possibly corresponds to TRBD1 (6 bases). The CDR3 extends over 13 amino acids. Trimming stripped 4 bases from V and 9 bases from J, with 10 bases between. Germline V gives CDR1 MNHNS, CDR2 SASEGT.

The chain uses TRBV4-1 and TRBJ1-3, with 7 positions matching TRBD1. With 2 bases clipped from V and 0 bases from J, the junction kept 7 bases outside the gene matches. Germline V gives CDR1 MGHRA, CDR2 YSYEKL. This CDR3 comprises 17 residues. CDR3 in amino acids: CASSQPRDRVSGNTIYF. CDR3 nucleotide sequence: TGCGCCAGCAGCCAACCCCGGGACAGAGTCTCTGGAAACACCATATATTTT.

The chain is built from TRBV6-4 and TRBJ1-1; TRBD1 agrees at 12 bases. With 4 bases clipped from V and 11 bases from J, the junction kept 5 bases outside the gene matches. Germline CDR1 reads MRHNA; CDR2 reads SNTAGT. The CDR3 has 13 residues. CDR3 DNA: TGTGCCAGCAGTGCCGGGACAGGGGGCGAGGCTTTCTTT. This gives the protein CASSAGTGGEAFF.

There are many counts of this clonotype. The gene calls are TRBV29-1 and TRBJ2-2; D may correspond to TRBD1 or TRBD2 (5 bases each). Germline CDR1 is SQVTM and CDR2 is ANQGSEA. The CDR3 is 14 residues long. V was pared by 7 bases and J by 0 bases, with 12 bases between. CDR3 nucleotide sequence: TGCAGCGCCGAGGGGTCCTCGAACACCGGGGAGCTGTTTTTT. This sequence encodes CSAEGSSNTGELFF.

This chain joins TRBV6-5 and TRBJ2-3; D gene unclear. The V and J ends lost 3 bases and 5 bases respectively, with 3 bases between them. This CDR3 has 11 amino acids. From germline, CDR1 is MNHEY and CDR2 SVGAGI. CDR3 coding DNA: TGTGCCAGCAGTTATTTAGATACGCAGTATTTT. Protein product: CASSYLDTQYF.